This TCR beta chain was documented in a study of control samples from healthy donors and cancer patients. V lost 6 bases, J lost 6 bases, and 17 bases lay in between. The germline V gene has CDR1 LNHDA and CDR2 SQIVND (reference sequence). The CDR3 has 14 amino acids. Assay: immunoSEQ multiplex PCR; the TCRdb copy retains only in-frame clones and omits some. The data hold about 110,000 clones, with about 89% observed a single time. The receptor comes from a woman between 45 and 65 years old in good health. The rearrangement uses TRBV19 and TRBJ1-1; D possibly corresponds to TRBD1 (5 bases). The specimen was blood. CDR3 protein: CASSAGGGMSEAFF. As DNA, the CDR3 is TGTGCCAGTAGCGCCGGGGGGGGAATGTCTGAAGCTTTCTTT.